This T cell receptor (beta chain) was sequenced during a study of T cells in Graves' hyperthyroidism and ophthalmopathy. Across the whole study: The initial diagnosis was the point when peripheral blood was collected, ahead of any treatment.

RNA transcripts were the template for amplifying TCR beta CDR3 regions. The primer set for the first-round RT-PCR of the TCR CDR3 was HTBI. MiXCR, applied by TCRdb to the multiplex PCR reads, yields one record per CDR3 protein. The sample shows a few hundred thousand distinct CDR3 sequences, 18% of them seen only once. At least ten counts were recorded for this clonotype. What it binds is unknown. J was trimmed by 3 bases and V by 8 bases; bases with no gene match: 11. The CDR3 covers 15 residues. General study findings and limits: A model of 13 V-J features distinguished ophthalmopathy from stable hyperthyroidism.

With a duration under 2 months, the hyperthyroidism was newly diagnosed in patients aged 18 to 65. The TCR originated in a woman between 50 and 59 years old with Graves' hyperthyroidism. The rearrangement joins TRBV12-3 or TRBV12-4 to TRBJ2-3; 7 positions agree with TRBD2. Sequenced input: blood. The DNA for the CDR3 is TGTGCCAGCGCTATGCGGGGGAAGGGGACAGATACGCAGTATTTT. This sequence encodes CASAMRGKGTDTQYF.